This TCR beta chain was profiled in a study of cytomegalovirus exposure and HLA in healthy donors. The study's findings and limits: In a later analysis, a genetic analysis reported fewer productive-TCR N-insertions in an Asian-associated ancestry cluster than the cohort average. In a later analysis, at a false discovery rate of 0.05, 16,951 TCR beta sequences were associated with HLA alleles. The authors enumerated around 150 TCR beta chains as linked to cytomegalovirus.

Trimming cost V 4 bases and J 4 bases; bases outside gene matches: 6. The CDR3 is 15 residues long. Germline loops: CDR1 SEHNR, CDR2 FQNEAQ (reference sequence). Worth noting for this clone: Its target is not known.

Vbeta (60) and Jbeta (13) primers were used in the PCR. Only in-frame clones appear in the TCRdb table, and some are missing; sequencing was by immunoSEQ multiplex PCR. The profile covers around 87,000 clones, with approximately 83% appearing a single time and just over 3% taken by the ten largest. The clonotype originates from a man aged 40-55 years in good health and CMV-seronegative. The chain couples TRBV7-9 to TRBJ1-1, with 10 nucleotides matching TRBD1. The sample consisted of PBMCs. The CDR3 sequence: CASSWTGGDPTEAFF. The CDR3, as DNA: TGTGCCAGCAGCTGGACAGGGGGAGACCCCACTGAAGCTTTCTTT. The whole variable domain, remainder taken from reference TRBV7-9 and TRBJ1-1, is DTGVSQNPRHKITKRGQNVTFRCDPISEHNRLYWYRQTLGQGPEFLTYFQNEAQLEKSRLLSDRFSAERPKGSFSTLEIQRTEQGDSAMYLCASSWTGGDPTEAFFGQGTRLTVV.